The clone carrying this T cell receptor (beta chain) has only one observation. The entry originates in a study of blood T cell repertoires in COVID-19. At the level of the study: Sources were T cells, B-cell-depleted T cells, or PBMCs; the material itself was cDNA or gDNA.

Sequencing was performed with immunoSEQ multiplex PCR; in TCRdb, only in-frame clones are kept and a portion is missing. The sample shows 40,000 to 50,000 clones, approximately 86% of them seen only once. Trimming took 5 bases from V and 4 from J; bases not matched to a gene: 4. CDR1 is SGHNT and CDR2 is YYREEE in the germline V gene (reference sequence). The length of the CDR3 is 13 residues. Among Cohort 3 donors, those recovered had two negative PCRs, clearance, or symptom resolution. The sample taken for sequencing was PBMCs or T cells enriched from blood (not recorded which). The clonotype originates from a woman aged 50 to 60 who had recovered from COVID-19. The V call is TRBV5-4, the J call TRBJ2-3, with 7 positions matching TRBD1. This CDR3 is CASRRDSSDTQYF. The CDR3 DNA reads TGTGCCAGCAGAAGGGACAGCTCAGATACGCAGTATTTT.